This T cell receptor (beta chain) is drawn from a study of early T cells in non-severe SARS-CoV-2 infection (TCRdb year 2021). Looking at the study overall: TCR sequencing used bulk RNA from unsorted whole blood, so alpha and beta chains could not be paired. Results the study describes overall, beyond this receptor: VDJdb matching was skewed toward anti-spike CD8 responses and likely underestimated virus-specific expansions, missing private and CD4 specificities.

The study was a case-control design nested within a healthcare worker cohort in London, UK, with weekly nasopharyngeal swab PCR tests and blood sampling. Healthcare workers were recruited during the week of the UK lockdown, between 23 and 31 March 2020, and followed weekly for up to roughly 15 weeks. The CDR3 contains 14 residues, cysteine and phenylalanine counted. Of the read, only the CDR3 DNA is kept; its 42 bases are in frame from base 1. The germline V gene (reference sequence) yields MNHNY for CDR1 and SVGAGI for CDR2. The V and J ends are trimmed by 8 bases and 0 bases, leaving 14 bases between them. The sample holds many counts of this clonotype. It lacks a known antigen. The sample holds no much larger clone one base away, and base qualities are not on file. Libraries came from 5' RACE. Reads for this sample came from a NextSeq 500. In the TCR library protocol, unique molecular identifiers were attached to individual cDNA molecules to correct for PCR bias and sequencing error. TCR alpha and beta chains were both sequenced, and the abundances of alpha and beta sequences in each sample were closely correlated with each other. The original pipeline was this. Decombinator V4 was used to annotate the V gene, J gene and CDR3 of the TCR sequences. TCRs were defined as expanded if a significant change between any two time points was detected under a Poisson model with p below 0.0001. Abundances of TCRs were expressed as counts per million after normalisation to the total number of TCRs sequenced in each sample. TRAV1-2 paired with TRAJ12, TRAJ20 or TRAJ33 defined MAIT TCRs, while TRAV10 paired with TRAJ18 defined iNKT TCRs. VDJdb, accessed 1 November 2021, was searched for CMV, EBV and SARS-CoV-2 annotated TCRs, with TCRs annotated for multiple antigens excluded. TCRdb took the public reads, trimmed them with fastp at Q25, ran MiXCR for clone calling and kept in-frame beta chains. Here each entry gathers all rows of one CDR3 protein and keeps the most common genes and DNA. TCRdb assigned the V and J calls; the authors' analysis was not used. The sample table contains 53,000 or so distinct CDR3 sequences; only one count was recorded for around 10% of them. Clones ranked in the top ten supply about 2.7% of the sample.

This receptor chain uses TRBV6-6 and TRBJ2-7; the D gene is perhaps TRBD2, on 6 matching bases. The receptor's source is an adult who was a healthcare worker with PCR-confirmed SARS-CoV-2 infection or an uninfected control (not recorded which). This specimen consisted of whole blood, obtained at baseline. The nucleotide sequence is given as TGTGCCAGCTCCGGGACTCCGAGCTCCTACGAGCAGTACTTC. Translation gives CASSGTPSSYEQYF.